The 17 T cell receptor beta chains given below trace back to one sample, sequenced in a study of T cells after yellow fever vaccination. Each CDR3 protein gets one entry after TCRdb re-called the 5' RACE reads with MiXCR. This sample yields hundreds of thousands of distinct CDR3 sequences, of which approximately 19% are seen a single time; roughly a sixth belongs to the top ten. The sequencing used PBMCs, collected before the yellow fever booster vaccination. The receptor set was obtained from a man aged 18 to 35 who received the YFV17D yellow fever vaccine.

This clonotype has a handful of counts. The V call is TRBV4-1, the J call TRBJ2-1; D is uncertain. Trimming took 4 bases from V and 14 from J, leaving 30 bases between them. This CDR3 has 17 amino acids. The germline V gene encodes CDR1 MGHRA and CDR2 YSYEKL. CDR3 in amino acids: CASSPANGPRLVGGKFF. Written as DNA, the CDR3 is TGCGCCAGCAGCCCGGCAAATGGGCCTCGGCTAGTTGGTGGAAAGTTCTTC.

The chain couples TRBV12-3 or TRBV12-4 to TRBJ2-1; tentatively, D is TRBD1 or TRBD2 (5 bases each). This CDR3 contains 11 residues. V lost 5 bases and J 15 bases, leaving 14 bases between the germline ends. CDR3 sequence (DNA): TGTGCCAGCAGTCCCCAGGGAGTCGGGTTCTTC. This sequence encodes CASSPQGVGFF.

The gene calls are TRBV4-2 and TRBJ2-3, with D possibly TRBD1 on 6 matching bases. CDR3 length: 16 residues. Per the germline V gene, CDR1 is LGHNA and CDR2 is YNFKEQ. Trimming took off 4 bases at V and 4 bases at J, with 18 bases between the two ends. CDR3 nucleotide sequence: TGTGCCAGCAGCCGGGTAGGGGCAGGGGAGCCAGATACGCAGTATTTT. This gives the protein CASSRVGAGEPDTQYF.

This clonotype was found a few times. The chain carries TRBV20-1 and TRBJ1-2, with 9 bases lining up with TRBD1. V lost 6 bases and J lost 8; bases outside the gene matches: 16. The CDR3 consists of 15 residues. Per germline, CDR1 DFQATT and CDR2 SNEGSKA (reference sequence). For the CDR3, the DNA is TGCAGTGCCACGGGGGCTACAGGGGGCGCCTTGGGCTACACCTTC. Protein product: CSATGATGGALGYTF.

This clonotype was seen a handful of times. This CDR3 reads CASSQGTRQNEQFF. CDR3 sequence (DNA): TGTGCCAGCAGCCAAGGGACTAGACAAAATGAGCAGTTCTTC. The chain carries TRBV3-1 and TRBJ2-1; TRBD2 agrees at 7 bases. CDR1 is LGHDT and CDR2 is YNNKEL in the germline V gene (reference sequence). Losses at the gene ends were 1 base for V and 7 bases for J; bases not matched to a gene: 4. The CDR3 length is 14 residues.

This clonotype was observed once. The rearrangement links TRBV7-3 to TRBJ2-1; TRBD2 matches 9 bases. The CDR3 loop spans 15 amino acids. Looked up from germline, CDR1 is SGHTA and CDR2 is FQGTGA. Losses at the gene ends were 5 bases for V and 7 bases for J; bases not matched to a gene: 9. For the CDR3, the DNA is TGTGCCAGCAGCCGACTGCGGGGGGGCCGGAATGAGCAGTTCTTC. It codes for CASSRLRGGRNEQFF.

The J gene is TRBJ2-1, the V gene TRBV5-1, with TRBD1 identical over 9 bases. This CDR3 has 14 amino acids. Per the germline V gene, CDR1 is SGHRS and CDR2 is YFSETQ. J gave up 8 bases and V 5 bases, and 8 bases lay outside the gene matches. CDR3 residues: CASRYRGQPDEQFF. CDR3 DNA sequence: TGCGCCAGCAGGTACAGGGGGCAGCCGGATGAGCAGTTCTTC.

This clonotype occurred a few times. The chain is built from TRBV18 and TRBJ2-1, with D perhaps matching TRBD1 or TRBD2 (5 bases each). Trimming removed 3 bases at V and 8 bases at J, with 17 bases between. The CDR3 spans 15 residues. Germline loops: CDR1 KGHSH, CDR2 LQKENI. Here the CDR3 reads CASSPYEGSGDEQFF. CDR3 bases: TGTGCCAGCTCACCCTACGAGGGGTCCGGAGATGAGCAGTTCTTC.

The chain couples TRBV20-1 to TRBJ2-5, with 7 bases that match TRBD2. The germline V gene encodes CDR1 DFQATT and CDR2 SNEGSKA (reference sequence). Losses at the gene ends were 3 bases for V and 5 bases for J; bases not matched to a gene: 3. This CDR3 is 12 amino acids long. The CDR3 region is CSASGGRETQYF. CDR3 sequence (DNA): TGCAGTGCTAGCGGGGGGAGGGAGACCCAGTACTTC.

This clonotype was recorded a few times. V is TRBV18 and J is TRBJ1-5; no clear D gene. Germline CDR1 reads KGHSH; CDR2 reads LQKENI. The CDR3 has 14 amino acids. V lost 0 bases and J 5 bases, leaving 8 bases between the germline ends. DNA of the CDR3: TGTGCCAGCTCACCACCGAACGGGGATCAGCCCCAGCATTTT. This gives the protein CASSPPNGDQPQHF.

The chain has TRBV28 and TRBJ2-3; TRBD1 is a possible D gene (6 bases). Per germline, CDR1 MDHEN and CDR2 SYDVKM. This CDR3 spans 12 amino acids. The CDR3 region has the DNA TGTGGCTGTCAGGGGTACACAGATACGCAGTATTTT. Amino acids: CGCQGYTDTQYF.

The V call is TRBV9, the J call TRBJ2-1, with D possibly being TRBD2 (5 bases). The germline V gene encodes CDR1 SGDLS and CDR2 YYNGEE. The CDR3 loop spans 15 amino acids. V was cut by 0 bases and J by 2 bases, with 9 bases left in between. Here the CDR3 reads CASSVESGTYNEQFF. The CDR3 DNA sequence: TGTGCCAGCAGCGTAGAGAGCGGCACCTACAATGAGCAGTTCTTC.

J is TRBJ1-6 and V is TRBV5-1, with no clear D. CDR3 length: 15 residues. Germline V gives CDR1 SGHRS, CDR2 YFSETQ. V gave up 0 bases and J gave up 0 bases, with 4 bases separating them. In nucleotides, the CDR3 is TGCGCCAGCAGCTTGGACATCTCCTATAATTCACCCCTCCACTTT. Protein: CASSLDISYNSPLHF. The whole variable domain, remainder taken from reference TRBV5-1 and TRBJ1-6, is KAGVTQTPRYLIKTRGQQVTLSCSPISGHRSVSWYQQTPGQGLQFLFEYFSETQRNKGNFPGRFSGRQFSNSRSEMNVSTLELGDSALYLCASSLDISYNSPLHFGNGTRLTVT.

This clonotype was observed a few times. This rearrangement joins TRBV7-2 to TRBJ2-1, with TRBD2 matching over 7 bases. Germline-derived CDR1 and CDR2 are SGHTA and FQGNSA. This CDR3 is built from 14 residues. V was pared by 1 base and J by 15 bases, with 12 bases of the junction left unmatched. The CDR3 DNA reads TGTGCCAGCAGCTTAGGCGGGGGAATTATAGGGTGGTTCTTC. It translates to CASSLGGGIIGWFF.

In this sample, this clonotype turned up a few times. The gene calls are TRBV5-6 and TRBJ2-7; 8 nucleotides match TRBD2. Germline-derived CDR1 and CDR2 are SGHDT and YYEEEE. The CDR3 covers 13 residues. Here the CDR3 DNA reads TGTGCCAGCAGCTTGAAAGGACTAGCAAAACTCGGAGTC. Amino acids: CASSLKGLAKLGV.

The J gene is TRBJ2-4, the V gene TRBV4-3, with a possible D match to TRBD1 (5 bases). Germline CDR1 reads LGHNA; CDR2 reads YSLEER. The V and J ends lost 2 bases and 0 bases respectively, with 20 bases between them. The CDR3 spans 19 residues. The CDR3 here is CASSQRGPRGAVAKNIQYF. The CDR3 region has the DNA TGCGCCAGCAGCCAAAGAGGCCCAAGGGGCGCCGTAGCCAAAAACATTCAGTACTTC.

This clonotype was detected only a few times. The chain's CDR3 is CASGTQNYGYTF. The CDR3 DNA follows: TGTGCCAGCGGGACACAGAACTATGGCTACACCTTC. The chain joins TRBV10-3 to TRBJ1-2; possible D gene TRBD1, 6 bases. Germline V CDR1 and CDR2: ENHRY, SYGVKD. Between the trimmed V and J ends, which lost 10 bases and 2 bases, there was a span of 11 bases. The CDR3 consists of 12 residues.